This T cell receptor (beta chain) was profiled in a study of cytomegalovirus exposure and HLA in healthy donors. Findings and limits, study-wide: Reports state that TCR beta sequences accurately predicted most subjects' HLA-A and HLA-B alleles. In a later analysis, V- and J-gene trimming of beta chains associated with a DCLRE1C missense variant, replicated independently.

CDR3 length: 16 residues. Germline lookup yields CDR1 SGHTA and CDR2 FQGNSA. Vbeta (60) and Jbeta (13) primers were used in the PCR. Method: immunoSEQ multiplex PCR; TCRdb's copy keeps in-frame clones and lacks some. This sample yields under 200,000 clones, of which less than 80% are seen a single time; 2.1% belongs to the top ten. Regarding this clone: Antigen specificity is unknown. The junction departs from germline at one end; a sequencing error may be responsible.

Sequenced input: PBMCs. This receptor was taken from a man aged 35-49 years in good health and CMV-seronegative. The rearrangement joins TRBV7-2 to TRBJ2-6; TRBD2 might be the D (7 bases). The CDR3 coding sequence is TGTGCCAGCAGCTTAGGGGGGGGCCGGACAGCCAACGGCCTGACTTTC. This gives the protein CASSLGGGRTANGLTF.